This T cell receptor beta chain was sequenced for a study of blood T cells in healthy people across ages. The authors ran a second PCR of 7 to 11 cycles using a sample-barcoded 5' primer and a J-beta primer mix. Each CDR3 protein gets one entry after TCRdb re-called the 5' RACE reads with MiXCR. The repertoire includes 600,000 to 850,000 distinct CDR3 sequences, 20% to 25% of them detected once, and more than 7.5% sits in the top ten. V lost 3 bases and J lost 7; bases outside the gene matches: 4. From germline, CDR1 is SGHDT and CDR2 YYEEEE. CDR3 length: 13 amino acids. Caucasian individuals from Russia who were healthy and aged about 6 to 100 acted as donors. The same sample was also studied in work on T cells of mothers and their children. That source notes: The people who donated were a few healthy Caucasian mothers and their six children. Slightly higher but non-significant overlap marked related mother-child pairs versus unrelated pairs.

This clonotype originated in a boy younger than 18 in good health. The chain recombines TRBV5-6 with TRBJ2-1; 7 bases line up with TRBD1. The specimen was blood. The CDR3 protein is CASSSQGTNEQFF. The CDR3 bases are TGTGCCAGCAGCTCACAGGGGACGAATGAGCAGTTCTTC.